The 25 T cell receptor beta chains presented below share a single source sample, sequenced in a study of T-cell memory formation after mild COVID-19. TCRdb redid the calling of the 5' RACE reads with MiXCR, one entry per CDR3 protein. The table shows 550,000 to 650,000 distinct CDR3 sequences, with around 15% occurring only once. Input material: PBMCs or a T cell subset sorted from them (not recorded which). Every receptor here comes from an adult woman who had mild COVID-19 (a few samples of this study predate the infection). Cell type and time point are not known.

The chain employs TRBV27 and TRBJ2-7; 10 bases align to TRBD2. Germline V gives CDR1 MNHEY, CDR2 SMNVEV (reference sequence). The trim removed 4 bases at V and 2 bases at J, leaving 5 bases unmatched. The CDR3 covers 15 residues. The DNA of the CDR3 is TGTGCCAGCAGTTCCAGGACTAGCGGAGCCTACGAGCAGTACTTC. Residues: CASSSRTSGAYEQYF.

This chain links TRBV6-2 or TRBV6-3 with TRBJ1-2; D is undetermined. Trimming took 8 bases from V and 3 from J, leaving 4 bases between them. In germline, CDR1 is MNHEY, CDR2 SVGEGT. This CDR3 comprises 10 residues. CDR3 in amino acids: CASGDYGYTF. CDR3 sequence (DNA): TGTGCCAGCGGAGACTATGGCTACACCTTC.

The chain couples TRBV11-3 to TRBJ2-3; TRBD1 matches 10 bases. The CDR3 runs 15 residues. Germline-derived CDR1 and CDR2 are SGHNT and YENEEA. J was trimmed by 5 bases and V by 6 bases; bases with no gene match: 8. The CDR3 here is CASSAGTGAVDTQYF. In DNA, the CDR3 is TGTGCCAGCAGTGCGGGGACAGGGGCTGTAGATACGCAGTATTTT.

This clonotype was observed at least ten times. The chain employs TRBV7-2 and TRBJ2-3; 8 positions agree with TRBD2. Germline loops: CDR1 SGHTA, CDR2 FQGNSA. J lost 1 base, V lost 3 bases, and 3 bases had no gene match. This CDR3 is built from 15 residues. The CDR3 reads CASSFGGGRTDTQYF. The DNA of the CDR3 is TGTGCCAGCAGCTTCGGGGGGGGCCGCACAGATACGCAGTATTTT.

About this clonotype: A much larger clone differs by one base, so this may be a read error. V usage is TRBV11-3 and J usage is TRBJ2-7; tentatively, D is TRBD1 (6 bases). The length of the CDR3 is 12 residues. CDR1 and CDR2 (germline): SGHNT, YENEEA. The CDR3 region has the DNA TGTGCCAGCGGAAGACAGGCGTACGGGCAGTACTTC. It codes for CASGRQAYGQYF.

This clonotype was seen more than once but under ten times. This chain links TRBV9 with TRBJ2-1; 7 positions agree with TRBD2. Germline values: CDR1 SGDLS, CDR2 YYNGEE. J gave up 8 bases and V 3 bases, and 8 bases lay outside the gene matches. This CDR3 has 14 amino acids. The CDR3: CASSERSGAHEQFF. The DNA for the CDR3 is TGTGCCAGCAGCGAGAGGAGCGGGGCCCATGAGCAGTTCTTC.

Here the CDR3 reads CASSLFAGGAYGYTF. The CDR3 DNA reads as TGTGCCAGCAGTTTATTTGCAGGGGGCGCGTATGGCTACACCTTC. The chain carries TRBV28 and TRBJ1-2; 8 nucleotides line up with TRBD1. J was trimmed by 5 bases and V by 1 base; bases with no gene match: 6. The CDR3 has 15 amino acids. The germline gives CDR1 MDHEN, CDR2 SYDVKM.

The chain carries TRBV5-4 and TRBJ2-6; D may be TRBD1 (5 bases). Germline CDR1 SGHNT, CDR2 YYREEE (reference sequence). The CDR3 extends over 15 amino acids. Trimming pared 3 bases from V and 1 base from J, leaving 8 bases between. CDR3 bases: TGTGCCAGCAGCTCAAAGGGGTCTGGGGCCAACGTCCTGACTTTC. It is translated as CASSSKGSGANVLTF.

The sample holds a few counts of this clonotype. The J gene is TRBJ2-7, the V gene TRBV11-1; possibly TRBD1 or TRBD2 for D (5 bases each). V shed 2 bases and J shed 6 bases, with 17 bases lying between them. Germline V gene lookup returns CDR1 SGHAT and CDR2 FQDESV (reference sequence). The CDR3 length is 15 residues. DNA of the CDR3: TGTGCCAGCAGCTTATATGGGACGGAGGCCTCCGAGCAGTACTTC. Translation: CASSLYGTEASEQYF.

The CDR3: CASSGSGTANTEAFF. The CDR3 nucleotides read TGTGCCAGCAGTGGGTCAGGGACAGCGAACACTGAAGCTTTCTTT. This chain uses TRBV12-3 or TRBV12-4 with TRBJ1-1, with 7 bases fitting TRBD1. The CDR3 is 15 amino acids. V gave up 5 bases and J gave up 1 base; unmatched junction bases: 7.

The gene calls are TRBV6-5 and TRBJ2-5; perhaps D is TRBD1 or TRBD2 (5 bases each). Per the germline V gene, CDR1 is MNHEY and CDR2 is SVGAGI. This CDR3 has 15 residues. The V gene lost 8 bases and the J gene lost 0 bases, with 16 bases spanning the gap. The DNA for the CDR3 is TGTGCCAGCGGGGGTAGGCTGGGGTACCAAGAGACCCAGTACTTC. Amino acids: CASGGRLGYQETQYF.

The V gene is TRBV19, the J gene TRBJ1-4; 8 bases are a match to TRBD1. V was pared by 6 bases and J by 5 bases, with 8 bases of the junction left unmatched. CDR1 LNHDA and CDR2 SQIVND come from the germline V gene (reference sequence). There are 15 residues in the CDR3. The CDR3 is CASRSQGGKNEKLFF. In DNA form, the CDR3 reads TGTGCCAGTAGGTCACAGGGGGGGAAGAATGAAAAACTGTTTTTT.

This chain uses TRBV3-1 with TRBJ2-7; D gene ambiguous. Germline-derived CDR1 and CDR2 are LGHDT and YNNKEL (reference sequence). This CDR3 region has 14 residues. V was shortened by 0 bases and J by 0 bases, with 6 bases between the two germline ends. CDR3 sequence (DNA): TGTGCCAGCAGCCAAGATCGTCACTCCTACGAGCAGTACTTC. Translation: CASSQDRHSYEQYF.

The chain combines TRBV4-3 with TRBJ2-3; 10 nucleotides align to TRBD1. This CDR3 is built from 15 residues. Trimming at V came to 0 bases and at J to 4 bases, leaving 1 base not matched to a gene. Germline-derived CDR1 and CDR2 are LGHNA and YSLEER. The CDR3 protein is CASSQEGTGADTQYF. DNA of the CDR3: TGCGCCAGCAGCCAAGAAGGGACAGGGGCAGATACGCAGTATTTT.

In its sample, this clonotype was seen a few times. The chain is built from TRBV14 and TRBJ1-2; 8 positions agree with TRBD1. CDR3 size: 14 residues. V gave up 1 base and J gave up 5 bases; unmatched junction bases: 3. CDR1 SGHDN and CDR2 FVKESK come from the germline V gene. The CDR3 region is CASSQATGVYGYTF. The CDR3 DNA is TGTGCCAGCAGCCAAGCGACAGGGGTATATGGCTACACCTTC.

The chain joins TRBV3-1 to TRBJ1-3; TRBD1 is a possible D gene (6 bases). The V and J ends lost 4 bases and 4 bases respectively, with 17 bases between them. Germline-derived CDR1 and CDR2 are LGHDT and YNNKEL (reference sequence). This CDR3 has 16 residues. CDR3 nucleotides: TGTGCCAGCAGCCCCCTAGGGGGGGCAGGCGGAAACACCATATATTTT. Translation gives CASSPLGGAGGNTIYF.

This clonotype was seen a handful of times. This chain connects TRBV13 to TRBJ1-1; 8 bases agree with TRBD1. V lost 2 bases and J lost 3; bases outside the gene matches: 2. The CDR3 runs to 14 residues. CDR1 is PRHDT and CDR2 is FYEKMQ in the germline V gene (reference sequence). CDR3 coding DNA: TGTGCCAGCAGCTTAACACAGGGGGACACTGAAGCTTTCTTT. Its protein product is CASSLTQGDTEAFF. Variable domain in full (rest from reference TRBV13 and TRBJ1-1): AAGVIQSPRHLIKEKRETATLKCYPIPRHDTVYWYQQGPGQDPQFLISFYEKMQSDKGSIPDRFSAQQFSDYHSELNMSSLELGDSALYFCASSLTQGDTEAFFGQGTRLTVV.

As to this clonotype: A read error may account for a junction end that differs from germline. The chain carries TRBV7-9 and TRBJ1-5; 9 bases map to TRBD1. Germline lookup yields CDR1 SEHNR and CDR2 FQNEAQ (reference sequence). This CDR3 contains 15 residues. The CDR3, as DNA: TGTGCCAGCAGCTTGGCCGGGGACAGGGTCCAGCCCAAGCATTTT. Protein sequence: CASSLAGDRVQPKHF.

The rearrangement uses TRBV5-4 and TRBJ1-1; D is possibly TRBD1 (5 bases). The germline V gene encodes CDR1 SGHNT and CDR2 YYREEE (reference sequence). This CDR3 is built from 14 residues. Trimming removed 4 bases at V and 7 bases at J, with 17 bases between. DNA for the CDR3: TGTGCCAGCAGCCTACGGGACTTTAGGGTTGAAGCTTTCTTT. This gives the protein CASSLRDFRVEAFF. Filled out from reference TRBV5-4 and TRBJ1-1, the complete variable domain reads ETGVTQSPTHLIKTRGQQVTLRCSSQSGHNTVSWYQQALGQGPQFIFQYYREEENGRGNFPPRFSGLQFPNYSSELNVNALELDDSALYLCASSLRDFRVEAFFGQGTRLTVV.

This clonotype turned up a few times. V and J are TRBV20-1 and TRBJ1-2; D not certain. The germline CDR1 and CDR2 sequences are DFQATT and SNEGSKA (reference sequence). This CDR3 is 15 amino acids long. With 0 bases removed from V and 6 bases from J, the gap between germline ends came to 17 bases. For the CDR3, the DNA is TGCAGTGCTAGAGATCAAGGACGGCCTAGAGATGGCTACACCTTC. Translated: CSARDQGRPRDGYTF.

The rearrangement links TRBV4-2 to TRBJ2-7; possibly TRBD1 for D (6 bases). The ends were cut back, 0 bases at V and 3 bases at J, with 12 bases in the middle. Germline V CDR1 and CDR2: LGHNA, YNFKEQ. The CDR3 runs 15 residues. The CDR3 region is CASSQEPGQVYEQYF. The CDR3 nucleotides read TGTGCCAGCAGCCAAGAACCGGGACAAGTCTACGAGCAGTACTTC.

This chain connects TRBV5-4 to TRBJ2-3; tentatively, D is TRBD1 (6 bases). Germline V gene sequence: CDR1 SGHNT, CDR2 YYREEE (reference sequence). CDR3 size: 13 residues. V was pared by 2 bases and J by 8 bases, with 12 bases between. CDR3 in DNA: TGTGCCAGCAGCTTACAGGGTAGGGTTACGCAGTATTTT. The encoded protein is CASSLQGRVTQYF.

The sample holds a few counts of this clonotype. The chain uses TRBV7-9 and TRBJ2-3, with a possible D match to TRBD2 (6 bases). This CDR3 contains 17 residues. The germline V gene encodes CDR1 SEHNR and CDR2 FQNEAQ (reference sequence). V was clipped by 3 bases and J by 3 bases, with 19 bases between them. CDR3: CASSFFVAGFDTDTQYF. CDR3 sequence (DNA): TGTGCCAGCAGCTTTTTTGTGGCGGGATTTGATACAGATACGCAGTATTTT.

The DNA for the CDR3 is TGCGCCAGCAGCTTTGGTAGGGGGCTCGATGAGCAGTTCTTC. Translation: CASSFGRGLDEQFF. The gene calls are TRBV5-1 and TRBJ2-1; 7 nucleotides match TRBD1. V shed 2 bases and J 8 bases; nucleotides not matched to a gene: 7. The CDR3 extends over 14 amino acids. Germline CDR1 and CDR2: SGHRS and YFSETQ.

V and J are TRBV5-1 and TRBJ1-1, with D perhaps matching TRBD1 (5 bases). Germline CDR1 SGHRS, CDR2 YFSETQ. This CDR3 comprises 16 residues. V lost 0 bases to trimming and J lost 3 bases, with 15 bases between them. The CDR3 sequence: CASSLEGQGFDTEAFF. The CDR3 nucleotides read TGCGCCAGCAGCTTGGAGGGGCAGGGATTCGACACTGAAGCTTTCTTT.